The 2 T cell receptor beta chains below all came from one sample that was sequenced in a study of CD8 T cells in ankylosing spondylitis. One entry per CDR3 protein results from TCRdb running MiXCR on the 5' RACE reads. The sample contains around 330,000 distinct CDR3 sequences, roughly 12% of which appear only once. Sample: blood, either unsorted or a sorted T cell fraction (not recorded which). Receptor source: a female donor with ankylosing spondylitis or in good health (not recorded which).

In its sample, this clonotype was seen many times. The genes are TRBV20-1 and TRBJ1-3; a weak D match, TRBD1 (6 bases). With 4 bases removed from V and 7 bases from J, the gap between germline ends came to 14 bases. CDR3 length: 13 amino acids. Germline CDR1 and CDR2: DFQATT and SNEGSKA (reference sequence). The CDR3 DNA follows: TGCAGTGCTAAGGGGGGGAACGGCAACACCATATATTTT. Translation gives CSAKGGNGNTIYF.

This clonotype was found many times. The chain links TRBV9 to TRBJ2-1, with 8 nucleotides matching TRBD2. Unmatched junction bases numbered 11, after V lost 3 bases and J lost 0 bases. This CDR3 is 18 amino acids long. In germline, CDR1 is SGDLS, CDR2 YYNGEE. The CDR3 coding sequence is TGTGCCAGCAGCGCACCCGGCGTCGGGGGGGTCTCCTACAATGAGCAGTTCTTC. It translates to CASSAPGVGGVSYNEQFF.